This entry lists 25 T cell receptor beta chains sequenced from one sample in a study of naive and memory T cell subsets. These receptors' antigens are unknown. The beta constant-region primer was an equimolar mix of two oligonucleotides covering TRBC1 and TRBC2. Four rounds of PCR amplified the ligated cDNA using nested alpha and beta constant-region primers plus SP2. TCRdb re-derived calls from the UMI-ligation and nested PCR reads in MiXCR, one entry per CDR3 protein. The sample yields 140,000 to 150,000 distinct CDR3 sequences, approximately 22% seen once. Points from the study as a whole: A few larger clonotypes appeared in naive repertoires, especially CD8, possibly memory cells re-expressing CD45RA.

Material for sequencing was naive CD4+ T cells from blood. The source is a human donor in good health.

The sample holds a few counts of this clonotype. The V and J genes are TRBV9 and TRBJ2-1; TRBD2 matches at 7 bases. The germline gives CDR1 SGDLS, CDR2 YYNGEE. V gave up 1 base and J gave up 2 bases; unmatched junction bases: 6. The CDR3 has 16 residues. The CDR3 coding sequence is TGTGCCAGCAGCGTATCTTCCGGACTAGCCTACAATGAGCAGTTCTTC. As protein: CASSVSSGLAYNEQFF.

The gene calls are TRBV7-2 and TRBJ2-5; possibly TRBD1 for D (6 bases). V was shortened by 5 bases and J by 5 bases, with 18 bases between the two germline ends. The germline V gene has CDR1 SGHTA and CDR2 FQGNSA. This CDR3 is built from 15 residues. The CDR3 DNA reads TGTGCCAGCAGCGGCAGGGGTCCTTCCGGCGAGACCCAGTACTTC. Translation gives CASSGRGPSGETQYF.

The chain couples TRBV28 to TRBJ2-2; 9 bases are a match to TRBD1. V trimming: 5 bases; J trimming: 6 bases; junction bases outside the gene matches: 10. CDR1 MDHEN and CDR2 SYDVKM come from the germline V gene. CDR3 length: 16 residues. The CDR3: CASSRIGTGFPGELFF. The CDR3 bases are TGTGCCAGCAGTAGAATCGGGACAGGGTTTCCCGGGGAGCTGTTTTTT.

This clonotype was recorded a few times. The chain carries TRBV18 and TRBJ2-7; D is uncertain. V lost 2 bases and J lost 6, with 11 bases in between. Germline CDR1 KGHSH, CDR2 LQKENI. The CDR3 runs 13 residues. This CDR3 reads CASSPDPGTEQYF. CDR3 bases: TGTGCCAGCTCACCAGACCCGGGCACCGAGCAGTACTTC. The whole variable domain, remainder taken from reference TRBV18 and TRBJ2-7, is NAGVMQNPRHLVRRRGQEARLRCSPMKGHSHVYWYRQLPEEGLKFMVYLQKENIIDESGMPKERFSAEFPKEGPSILRIQQVVRGDSAAYFCASSPDPGTEQYFGPGTRLTVT.

V and J are TRBV12-3 or TRBV12-4 and TRBJ1-5; the D is unclear. Trimming stripped 7 bases from V and 1 base from J, with 8 bases between. This CDR3 comprises 13 residues. The CDR3 loop reads CASTGRSNQPQHF. The CDR3 DNA is TGTGCCAGCACTGGGAGGAGCAATCAGCCCCAGCATTTT.

The V and J genes are TRBV6-5 and TRBJ2-7, with TRBD2 matching 7 bases. The germline CDR1 and CDR2 sequences are MNHEY and SVGAGI. With V trimmed by 5 bases and J by 3 bases, 16 bases remained unmatched. The CDR3 covers 17 residues. This chain's CDR3 is CASSMVFGAGVFYEQYF. The CDR3 DNA reads as TGTGCCAGCAGTATGGTGTTTGGCGCGGGAGTTTTCTACGAGCAGTACTTC.

The CDR3: CASSTRDLTLRQYF. CDR3 sequence (DNA): TGTGCCAGCAGCACCCGGGACCTCACGCTACGGCAGTACTTC. The chain carries TRBV7-9 and TRBJ2-7, with D possibly being TRBD1 or TRBD2 (5 bases each). CDR1 and CDR2 from the germline V gene are SEHNR and FQNEAQ (reference sequence). Trimming stripped 5 bases from V and 9 bases from J, with 20 bases between. This CDR3 spans 14 amino acids. Based on the CDR3 plus reference TRBV7-9 and TRBJ2-7, the full variable domain is DTGVSQNPRHKITKRGQNVTFRCDPISEHNRLYWYRQTLGQGPEFLTYFQNEAQLEKSRLLSDRFSAERPKGSFSTLEIQRTEQGDSAMYLCASSTRDLTLRQYFGPGTRLTVT.

This chain links TRBV3-1 with TRBJ1-4; a weak D match, TRBD1 (5 bases). The V gene lost 2 bases and the J gene lost 7 bases, with 8 bases spanning the gap. This CDR3 has 13 amino acids. Germline values: CDR1 LGHDT, CDR2 YNNKEL (reference sequence). CDR3 bases: TGTGCCAGCAGCCAAAGGAGGGGTGAAAAACTGTTTTTT. The encoded protein is CASSQRRGEKLFF.

The chain uses TRBV27 and TRBJ1-2; 8 nucleotides line up with TRBD1. Germline assignment: CDR1 MNHEY and CDR2 SMNVEV (reference sequence). The CDR3 has 14 residues. J gave up 4 bases and V 2 bases, and 3 bases lay outside the gene matches. The CDR3 region has the DNA TGTGCCAGCAGTTTAGTGGGACAGGCCTATGGCTACACCTTC. Protein: CASSLVGQAYGYTF.

The V call is TRBV7-3, the J call TRBJ2-3, with 11 bases fitting TRBD2. Germline V gene sequence: CDR1 SGHTA, CDR2 FQGTGA. Trimming at V came to 5 bases and at J to 8 bases, leaving 12 bases not matched to a gene. There are 16 residues in the CDR3. The CDR3 is CASSPSSGRVAGTQYF. The CDR3 bases are TGTGCCAGCAGCCCTAGTAGCGGGAGGGTGGCGGGTACGCAGTATTTT.

The table lists this clonotype with a few counts. The chain joins TRBV7-3 to TRBJ2-2; D might be TRBD1 (5 bases). CDR1 is SGHTA, CDR2 FQGTGA, per germline. V lost 2 bases and J lost 7, with 11 bases in between. The CDR3 has 14 residues. CDR3 coding DNA: TGTGCCAGCAGCTTAGCCTTCACAGGCGGGGAGCTGTTTTTT. This translates into CASSLAFTGGELFF.

J is TRBJ1-5 and V is TRBV23-1; possibly TRBD1 for D (6 bases). TRBV23-1 is assigned to the ORF class and has an uncertain function. The CDR3 contains 17 residues. Deletions cut 3 bases from V and 0 bases from J, with 15 bases between. This CDR3 reads CASSQGTPRVSNQPQHF. The CDR3 nucleotides read TGCGCCAGCAGTCAGGGGACACCCAGGGTTAGCAATCAGCCCCAGCATTTT.

The gene calls are TRBV6-1 and TRBJ2-7, with D uncertain. This CDR3 region has 12 residues. Germline CDR1 reads MNHNS; CDR2 reads SASEGT. Trimming cost V 6 bases and J 2 bases, with 8 bases left between them. The DNA of the CDR3 is TGTGCCAGCAGAACGGACCCCTACGAGCAGTACTTC. This encodes CASRTDPYEQYF.

This clonotype was counted only a few times. The chain has TRBV7-2 and TRBJ2-3; D unresolved. Germline-derived CDR1 and CDR2 are SGHTA and FQGNSA. The CDR3 length is 12 residues. V was pared by 7 bases and J by 0 bases, with 5 bases between. CDR3: CASNPSTDTQYF. In DNA, the CDR3 is TGTGCCAGCAACCCTAGCACAGATACGCAGTATTTT.

This clonotype appeared a few times. This chain joins TRBV20-1 and TRBJ1-3; the match to TRBD1 covers 9 bases. This CDR3 has 14 residues. CDR1 is DFQATT and CDR2 is SNEGSKA in the germline V gene (reference sequence). The V segment lost 4 bases and the J segment 2 bases; nucleotides outside the gene matches: 3. This chain's CDR3 is CSATRTGAGNTIYF. The DNA for the CDR3 is TGCAGTGCTACTCGGACAGGGGCTGGAAACACCATATATTTT.

V gene TRBV9 combines with J gene TRBJ2-7, with a tentative D call TRBD1 (6 bases). Trimming removed 4 bases at V and 6 bases at J, with 20 bases between. This CDR3 has 15 amino acids. Per germline, CDR1 SGDLS and CDR2 YYNGEE. As DNA, the CDR3 is TGTGCCAGCAGCTACCATGGGGGCCGCATCGGCGAGCAGTACTTC. It is translated as CASSYHGGRIGEQYF.

This sequence joins TRBV7-9 and TRBJ1-2; 10 bases agree with TRBD1. The CDR3 is 17 residues long. V dropped 5 bases and J dropped 7; count of bases not matched to a gene: 16. Germline values: CDR1 SEHNR, CDR2 FQNEAQ (reference sequence). CDR3 nucleotides: TGTGCCAGCAGCCCGGTTCTCGGGACAGGGGACAACGGTGGCTACACCTTC. This gives the protein CASSPVLGTGDNGGYTF.

The rearrangement joins TRBV27 to TRBJ1-1; a weak D match, TRBD1 (5 bases). CDR1 is MNHEY and CDR2 is SMNVEV in the germline V gene (reference sequence). The CDR3 is 16 residues long. V dropped 0 bases and J dropped 4 bases, with 15 bases sitting between them. DNA for the CDR3: TGTGCCAGCAGTTTATCGGCCGGGACCGGCGGCACTGAAGCTTTCTTT. Its translation: CASSLSAGTGGTEAFF.

This clonotype was recorded a few times. V usage is TRBV6-5 and J usage is TRBJ2-3; TRBD1 matches 8 bases. CDR1 and CDR2 from the germline V gene are MNHEY and SVGAGI. Unmatched junction bases numbered 3, after V lost 6 bases and J lost 1 base. The CDR3 contains 14 residues. Here the CDR3 reads CASRGTGGTDTQYF. As DNA, the CDR3 is TGTGCCAGCAGGGGGACAGGCGGCACAGATACGCAGTATTTT.

This clonotype appeared a few times. The chain employs TRBV28 and TRBJ2-7; D gene uncertain. There are 11 residues in the CDR3. Between the trimmed V and J ends, which lost 3 bases and 5 bases, there was a span of 5 bases. Germline values: CDR1 MDHEN, CDR2 SYDVKM. CDR3: CASSFTHEQYF. Written as DNA, the CDR3 is TGTGCCAGCAGTTTTACCCACGAGCAGTACTTC. The variable domain in full, completed from reference TRBV28 and TRBJ2-7, reads DVKVTQSSRYLVKRTGEKVFLECVQDMDHENMFWYRQDPGLGLRLIYFSYDVKMKEKGDIPEGYSVSREKKERFSLILESASTNQTSMYLCASSFTHEQYFGPGTRLTVT.

The rearrangement links TRBV6-2 or TRBV6-3 to TRBJ2-1, with 11 bases identical to TRBD2. The CDR3 spans 17 residues. CDR1 is MNHEY, CDR2 SVGEGT, per germline. J lost 10 bases, V lost 5 bases, and 16 bases had no gene match. The CDR3 sequence: CASSLIAPRTSGFEQFF. The CDR3 bases are TGTGCCAGCAGTCTAATCGCGCCTCGGACTAGCGGGTTCGAGCAGTTCTTC.

The V and J genes are TRBV27 and TRBJ2-7; the match to TRBD1 covers 9 bases. This CDR3 has 16 amino acids. V trimming: 6 bases; J trimming: 2 bases; junction bases outside the gene matches: 11. Germline V gene data show CDR1 as MNHEY and CDR2 as SMNVEV (reference sequence). As DNA, the CDR3 is TGTGCCAGCAGCGAACACAGGGGGCGAGGGGCCTACGAGCAGTACTTC. This gives the protein CASSEHRGRGAYEQYF.

In its sample, this clonotype was seen a few times. The chain recombines TRBV18 with TRBJ2-7; TRBD2 matches 16 bases. J was trimmed by 6 bases and V by 2 bases; bases with no gene match: 10. Germline V gene data show CDR1 as KGHSH and CDR2 as LQKENI. The CDR3 consists of 18 residues. CDR3 sequence (DNA): TGTGCCAGCTCACCAATACCGGGACTAGCGGGAGGGCCTGCCGAGCAGTACTTC. Its translation is CASSPIPGLAGGPAEQYF.

V is TRBV5-1 and J is TRBJ2-7, with D perhaps TRBD1 (5 bases). Trimming pared 2 bases from V and 3 bases from J, leaving 15 bases between. Germline assignment: CDR1 SGHRS and CDR2 YFSETQ. This CDR3 spans 15 amino acids. The CDR3 loop is CASSFPGSAVYEQYF. The DNA for the CDR3 is TGCGCCAGCAGCTTCCCAGGGTCAGCCGTCTACGAGCAGTACTTC.

The chain joins TRBV7-2 to TRBJ1-1; 10 bases match TRBD1. The V gene's germline CDR1 is SGHTA and CDR2 FQGNSA. The CDR3 is 14 residues long. The ends lost 5 bases at V and 12 bases at J; junction bases unmatched: 12. This CDR3 reads CASSPRDRGMLTFF. CDR3 bases: TGTGCCAGCAGCCCCCGGGACAGGGGCATGTTGACTTTCTTT.